What follows are 29 T cell receptor beta chains derived from one specimen sequenced in a study of CD8 T cells in ankylosing spondylitis. TCRdb fed the 5' RACE reads into MiXCR, producing one record per CDR3 protein. This table has about 160,000 distinct CDR3 sequences, 8.5% to 10% appearing once. The sequenced sample was blood, either unsorted or a sorted T cell fraction (not recorded which). The origin of the receptors is a female donor with ankylosing spondylitis or in good health (not recorded which).

This clonotype has a handful of counts. The V call is TRBV12-3 or TRBV12-4, the J call TRBJ2-7; possible D gene TRBD1, 6 bases. The CDR3 has 13 residues. Deletions cut 7 bases from V and 3 bases from J, with 13 bases between. CDR3 coding DNA: TGTGCCAGCACTTTCTCGGGACACTACGAGCAGTACTTC. This gives the protein CASTFSGHYEQYF.

The chain carries TRBV6-5 and TRBJ2-7, with a possible D match to TRBD1 (5 bases). With 9 bases removed from V and 2 bases from J, the gap between germline ends came to 8 bases. Germline V lookup: CDR1 MNHEY, CDR2 SVGAGI. This CDR3 comprises 11 residues. CDR3 amino acids: CASGQAYEQYF. In DNA form, the CDR3 reads TGTGCCAGTGGACAAGCCTACGAGCAGTACTTC.

This clonotype was detected ten times or more. The chain is built from TRBV29-1 and TRBJ2-5; no reliable D call. The germline V gene encodes CDR1 SQVTM and CDR2 ANQGSEA. Deletions cut 4 bases from V and 4 bases from J, with 10 bases between. The CDR3 is 12 amino acids. The CDR3 sequence is CSVGGGPETQYF. CDR3 bases: TGCAGCGTTGGAGGTGGTCCAGAGACCCAGTACTTC.

This clonotype was seen a few times. This chain links TRBV3-1 with TRBJ2-5; 9 nucleotides line up with TRBD1. V was pared by 4 bases and J by 5 bases, with 17 bases of the junction left unmatched. Per the germline V gene, CDR1 is LGHDT and CDR2 is YNNKEL (reference sequence). CDR3 length: 18 residues. DNA of the CDR3: TGTGCCAGCAGCCTCCCACTAGGCGCGGGACAGGGAGGTGAGACCCAGTACTTC. As protein: CASSLPLGAGQGGETQYF.

This clonotype was observed a handful of times. This chain uses TRBV27 with TRBJ2-1; D perhaps matches TRBD2 (6 bases). CDR3 length: 14 residues. The V gene lost 4 bases and the J gene lost 8 bases, with 15 bases spanning the gap. Germline CDR1 MNHEY, CDR2 SMNVEV (reference sequence). CDR3 sequence (DNA): TGTGCCAGCAGTTATCAAGCGGAGGGCTATGAGCAGTTCTTC. Protein: CASSYQAEGYEQFF.

This clonotype was seen only a few times. The chain employs TRBV12-3 or TRBV12-4 and TRBJ2-6; possibly TRBD1 for D (6 bases). The ends were cut back, 5 bases at V and 3 bases at J, with 23 bases in the middle. The CDR3 has 19 amino acids. The CDR3 here is CASSQGTFPSKRGANVLTF. The CDR3 DNA reads TGTGCCAGCAGTCAAGGGACATTTCCTAGTAAGCGTGGGGCCAACGTCCTGACTTTC.

The chain is built from TRBV4-3 and TRBJ2-5; D is perhaps TRBD2 (5 bases). Trimming took off 0 bases at V and 9 bases at J, with 17 bases between the two ends. This CDR3 has 15 residues. Germline assignment: CDR1 LGHNA and CDR2 YSLEER. DNA of the CDR3: TGCGCCAGCAGCCAAGATAGGCTAGCCTCTAGGGCCCAGTACTTC. Its protein is CASSQDRLASRAQYF.

The sample holds many counts of this clonotype. The rearrangement joins TRBV7-9 to TRBJ2-1; 8 bases fit TRBD2. CDR3 length: 17 residues. CDR1 SEHNR and CDR2 FQNEAQ come from the germline V gene (reference sequence). After removal of 5 bases from V and 1 base from J, the junction contained 10 bases not matched to a gene. CDR3 DNA sequence: TGTGCCAGCAGCCCACCTGGCGGACTAGCTTCCTACAATGAGCAGTTCTTC. Its translation is CASSPPGGLASYNEQFF.

This clonotype was seen many times. CDR3 sequence: CASSLAAGVYNEQFF. The CDR3, as DNA: TGTGCCAGCAGCTTAGCTGCTGGGGTCTACAATGAGCAGTTCTTC. The V gene is TRBV7-8, the J gene TRBJ2-1; D unclear. Trimming pared 0 bases from V and 3 bases from J, leaving 9 bases between. Germline V CDR1 and CDR2: SGHVS, FQNEAQ. The CDR3 has 15 amino acids.

This clonotype was observed at least ten times. The V and J genes are TRBV29-1 and TRBJ1-2; tentatively, D is TRBD1 (6 bases). Trimming removed 5 bases from V and 6 bases from J, with 10 bases in between. Germline CDR1 and CDR2: SQVTM and ANQGSEA. CDR3 length equals 11 residues. The CDR3 sequence is CSVPGVDGYTF. In DNA, the CDR3 is TGCAGCGTTCCAGGGGTGGATGGCTACACCTTC.

The chain joins TRBV9 to TRBJ2-7; TRBD2 agrees at 7 bases. After removal of 0 bases from V and 2 bases from J, the junction contained 5 bases not matched to a gene. The germline gives CDR1 SGDLS, CDR2 YYNGEE. This CDR3 has 15 amino acids. This CDR3 reads CASSVGSSGAYEQYF. CDR3 coding DNA: TGTGCCAGCAGCGTAGGATCTAGCGGAGCCTACGAGCAGTACTTC. The full variable domain, rest sourced from reference TRBV9 and TRBJ2-7, is DSGVTQTPKHLITATGQRVTLRCSPRSGDLSVYWYQQSLDQGLQFLIQYYNGEERAKGNILERFSAQQFPDLHSELNLSSLELGDSALYFCASSVGSSGAYEQYFGPGTRLTVT.

This clonotype was seen a few times. Compared with germline, one end of the junction differs, possibly owing to a read error. The chain couples TRBV13 to TRBJ2-1, with 8 nucleotides matching TRBD2. CDR3 size: 15 residues. CDR1 is PRHDT and CDR2 is FYEKMQ in the germline V gene (reference sequence). The CDR3, as DNA: TGTGCCAGCAGCTTAAGGCGGGAGGTTATCGATGAGCTGTTCTTC. This gives the protein CASSLRREVIDELFF.

The CDR3 DNA reads as TGTGCCAGCAGCTTACAACCTAATGAAAAACTGTTTTTT. Translating it yields CASSLQPNEKLFF. V gene TRBV7-9 combines with J gene TRBJ1-4; no reliable D call. CDR1 is SEHNR and CDR2 is FQNEAQ in the germline V gene (reference sequence). Trimming left V 2 bases short and J 3 bases short, with 4 bases between. CDR3 length: 13 residues. The full variable domain, its missing parts supplied by reference TRBV7-9 and TRBJ1-4, is DTGVSQNPRHKITKRGQNVTFRCDPISEHNRLYWYRQTLGQGPEFLTYFQNEAQLEKSRLLSDRFSAERPKGSFSTLEIQRTEQGDSAMYLCASSLQPNEKLFFGSGTQLSVL.

This clonotype has just a few counts. The J gene is TRBJ2-1, the V gene TRBV30, with D unclear. The CDR3 covers 11 residues. CDR1 and CDR2 (germline): GTSNPN, SVGIG (reference sequence). V was clipped by 0 bases and J by 8 bases, with 5 bases between them. This chain's CDR3 is CAWSVRDEQFF. In DNA form, the CDR3 reads TGTGCCTGGAGTGTACGAGATGAGCAGTTCTTC.

This clonotype has a handful of counts. The chain couples TRBV6-4 to TRBJ1-1; 7 bases line up with TRBD1. The length of the CDR3 is 13 residues. Germline V gene lookup returns CDR1 MRHNA and CDR2 SNTAGT. V lost 8 bases, J lost 4 bases, and 7 bases stayed unmatched. The CDR3 DNA reads as TGTGCCAGCTCCGACAGGGAGGGCACTGAAGCTTTCTTT. Its protein is CASSDREGTEAFF.

The chain uses TRBV7-9 and TRBJ2-7; a possible D gene is TRBD2 (6 bases). The CDR3 consists of 14 residues. Germline V gene lookup returns CDR1 SEHNR and CDR2 FQNEAQ (reference sequence). V lost 3 bases, J lost 2 bases, and 11 bases lay in between. The CDR3 is CASSFGGRTYEQYF. In nucleotides, the CDR3 is TGTGCCAGCAGCTTCGGGGGTCGGACCTACGAGCAGTACTTC.

This clonotype was counted many times. This chain connects TRBV2 to TRBJ2-1; TRBD1 matches at 10 bases. V lost 5 bases, J lost 6 bases, and 4 bases stayed unmatched. Germline lookup yields CDR1 SNHLY and CDR2 FYNNEI. CDR3 size: 14 residues. The CDR3 protein is CASSSGTGANEQFF. The CDR3, as DNA: TGTGCCAGCAGTTCCGGGACAGGGGCCAATGAGCAGTTCTTC.

With respect to this clonotype: A read error may explain this, as a much larger clone is one base away. DNA of the CDR3: TGCAGTGCTAGCGCCAGATGGAGTGAGCAGTTCTTC. Protein sequence: CSASARWSEQFF. This sequence joins TRBV20-1 and TRBJ2-1; D not resolved. The length of the CDR3 is 12 residues. Looked up from germline, CDR1 is DFQATT and CDR2 is SNEGSKA (reference sequence). V was pared by 3 bases and J by 9 bases, with 12 bases between.

This clonotype appeared a few times. One junction end does not reproduce the germline sequence, and a read error may be involved. The chain uses TRBV12-3 or TRBV12-4 and TRBJ2-7, with D possibly being TRBD1 or TRBD2 (5 bases each). The CDR3 is made up of 14 amino acids. The CDR3 sequence is CASSPGTDPYEQYF. DNA for the CDR3: TGCGCCAGCAGCCCCGGGACCGATCCCTACGAGCAGTACTTC.

This clonotype was seen ten or more times. The chain combines TRBV4-3 with TRBJ2-5; D gene uncertain. The V end was cut by 2 bases, the J end by 5 bases, with 15 bases between. CDR3 length equals 15 residues. Looked up from germline, CDR1 is LGHNA and CDR2 is YSLEER. The CDR3 DNA sequence: TGCGCCAGCAGCCAAAAACTGGGGTCCGCGGAGACCCAGTACTTC. This codes for CASSQKLGSAETQYF.

The J gene is TRBJ2-7, the V gene TRBV20-1; D perhaps matches TRBD1 (5 bases). Trimming removed 1 base at V and 0 bases at J, with 13 bases between. The CDR3 has 15 amino acids. Germline V lookup: CDR1 DFQATT, CDR2 SNEGSKA (reference sequence). CDR3 nucleotides: TGCAGTGCTAGAGTCCAGGACATGAGCTCCTACGAGCAGTACTTC. Residues: CSARVQDMSSYEQYF.

In its sample, this clonotype was seen many times. The chain links TRBV9 to TRBJ2-7, with a weak D call TRBD2 (6 bases). The CDR3 sequence is 14 residues long. Germline V CDR1 and CDR2: SGDLS, YYNGEE. Trimming removed 0 bases from V and 0 bases from J, with 7 bases in between. The CDR3 sequence is CASSVAGASYEQYF. In DNA, the CDR3 is TGTGCCAGCAGCGTAGCGGGAGCCTCCTACGAGCAGTACTTC.

This clonotype was observed a handful of times. V and J are TRBV7-9 and TRBJ2-1; TRBD2 might be the D (5 bases). The V end was cut by 5 bases, the J end by 9 bases, with 14 bases between. The CDR3 extends over 13 amino acids. CDR1 is SEHNR and CDR2 is FQNEAQ in the germline V gene (reference sequence). In DNA, the CDR3 is TGTGCCAGCAGCGCCGAACTAGTGATTGAGCAGTTCTTC. As protein: CASSAELVIEQFF.

In this sample, this clonotype turned up a few times. The V gene is TRBV6-2 or TRBV6-3, the J gene TRBJ2-1; no reliable D call. Trimming shortened V by 4 bases and J by 6 bases, and 7 bases separated the two germline ends. The CDR3 totals 12 residues. Looked up from germline, CDR1 is MNHEY and CDR2 is SVGEGT. CDR3 sequence reads: CASSSTSNEQFF. For the CDR3, the DNA is TGTGCCAGCAGTTCTACAAGCAATGAGCAGTTCTTC.

The chain is built from TRBV10-3 and TRBJ2-7, with 9 bases lining up with TRBD2. After removal of 10 bases from V and 2 bases from J, the junction contained 12 bases not matched to a gene. There are 15 residues in the CDR3. Germline assignment: CDR1 ENHRY and CDR2 SYGVKD. CDR3 nucleotide sequence: TGTGCCACAAGCGCGGGGGGGGACATTACCTACGAGCAGTACTTC. Translation: CATSAGGDITYEQYF.

This clonotype was seen more than once but under ten times. V is TRBV20-1 and J is TRBJ1-2; D unclear. Germline assignment: CDR1 DFQATT and CDR2 SNEGSKA (reference sequence). Trimming shortened V by 5 bases and J by 4 bases, and 14 bases separated the two germline ends. The CDR3 has 13 residues. The CDR3 here is CSAPSPRVYGYTF. CDR3 nucleotides: TGCAGTGCTCCCTCCCCGCGGGTCTATGGCTACACCTTC.

Only a few counts were recorded for this clonotype. J is TRBJ2-7 and V is TRBV11-1; weak D call: TRBD2 (6 bases). CDR3 size: 14 residues. Germline V lookup: CDR1 SGHAT, CDR2 FQDESV (reference sequence). V shed 1 base and J shed 6 bases, with 13 bases lying between them. The CDR3 region has the DNA TGTGCCAGCAGCTTAGACTCGTACGGGAGCGAGCAGTACTTC. This gives the protein CASSLDSYGSEQYF.

This clonotype appeared a few times. The chain has TRBV9 and TRBJ2-1; 8 bases line up with TRBD2. The trim removed 3 bases at V and 5 bases at J, leaving 4 bases unmatched. The CDR3 spans 14 residues. The germline CDR1 and CDR2 sequences are SGDLS and YYNGEE. The CDR3 DNA reads TGTGCCAGCAGCGCGGGAGGGCTCAACAATGAGCAGTTCTTC. Protein sequence: CASSAGGLNNEQFF. Combining the CDR3 with reference TRBV9 and TRBJ2-1 gives the whole variable domain DSGVTQTPKHLITATGQRVTLRCSPRSGDLSVYWYQQSLDQGLQFLIQYYNGEERAKGNILERFSAQQFPDLHSELNLSSLELGDSALYFCASSAGGLNNEQFFGPGTRLTVL.

The CDR3 DNA sequence: TGTGCCACCAGTGCAGGGGCGGGAGGTCCCACAGATACGCAGTATTTT. Translated, it gives CATSAGAGGPTDTQYF. The rearrangement joins TRBV24-1 to TRBJ2-3; the match to TRBD2 covers 8 bases. J gave up 2 bases and V 5 bases, and 8 bases lay outside the gene matches. The CDR3 contains 16 residues. Germline V lookup: CDR1 KGHDR, CDR2 SFDVKD.